Below are 29 T cell receptor beta chains sequenced from a single sample in a study of shared clonotypes between healthy human individuals. TCRdb's table, derived via immunoSEQ multiplex PCR, lists solely in-frame clones and lacks some. The data hold roughly 2 million clones, with less than 95% observed a single time. CD45RO negativity and positive selection for CCR7 defined naive CD8 cells, a population that excluded terminally differentiated effector memory CD45RA+ cells. The sample taken for sequencing was naive CD8+ T cells sorted from blood. These receptors all come from a man in his late teens or twenties in good health.

For this clone: The sample has other DNA sequences that encode this CDR3 too. The chain recombines TRBV7-8 with TRBJ2-5; 8 bases agree with TRBD2. Germline trimming cut 2 bases from V and 5 bases from J; bases unmatched to any gene: 19. Germline loops: CDR1 SGHVS, CDR2 FQNEAQ. The CDR3 contains 19 residues. The CDR3 loop reads CASSLTPPIAGPPTETQYF. The CDR3 DNA is TGTGCCAGCAGCTTAACACCGCCTATAGCGGGGCCCCCCACTGAGACCCAGTACTTC.

This clone occurred once. The chain combines TRBV11-3 with TRBJ2-3; 10 positions agree with TRBD2. The germline CDR1 and CDR2 sequences are SGHNT and YENEEA. The CDR3 runs 20 residues. V shed 5 bases and J 0 bases; nucleotides not matched to a gene: 17. For the CDR3, the DNA is TGTGCCAGCAGCCCCCTCCTTAGCGGGGGGCAACCTTATAGCACAGATACGCAGTATTTT. This gives the protein CASSPLLSGGQPYSTDTQYF.

The gene calls are TRBV13 and TRBJ2-1; D is ambiguous. The CDR3 runs 14 residues. V was clipped by 3 bases and J by 6 bases, with 12 bases between them. CDR1 PRHDT and CDR2 FYEKMQ come from the germline V gene (reference sequence). The CDR3 bases are TGTGCCAGCAGCTTGTTGGCGGAGCTCAATGAGCAGTTCTTC. It specifies CASSLLAELNEQFF.

V is TRBV9 and J is TRBJ2-7; TRBD2 agrees at 12 bases. The CDR3 is 15 amino acids. The V segment lost 2 bases and the J segment 6 bases; nucleotides outside the gene matches: 6. CDR1 SGDLS and CDR2 YYNGEE come from the germline V gene. The CDR3 loop reads CASSVGLAGMGEQYF. The CDR3 nucleotides read TGTGCCAGCAGCGTTGGACTAGCGGGAATGGGCGAGCAGTACTTC.

The V and J genes are TRBV28 and TRBJ2-7; TRBD1 matches at 8 bases. J gave up 3 bases and V 10 bases, and 11 bases lay outside the gene matches. Germline V gives CDR1 MDHEN, CDR2 SYDVKM. CDR3 length: 14 residues. The CDR3 coding sequence is TGTGCCACCACCGGTGCAGGGGGCGTCTACGAGCAGTACTTC. This translates into CATTGAGGVYEQYF.

This chain uses TRBV19 with TRBJ2-1; D is unclear. This CDR3 region has 11 residues. Germline assignment: CDR1 LNHDA and CDR2 SQIVND (reference sequence). V shed 3 bases and J shed 6 bases, with 3 bases lying between them. The CDR3 sequence is CASSIANEQFF. The CDR3 coding sequence is TGTGCCAGTAGTATTGCCAATGAGCAGTTCTTC.

About this clone itself: This sample includes further DNA sequences coding for the same CDR3. This rearrangement joins TRBV6-5 to TRBJ2-3; TRBD2 agrees at 7 bases. V was pared by 0 bases and J by 0 bases, with 0 bases of the junction left unmatched. In germline, CDR1 is MNHEY, CDR2 SVGAGI. This CDR3 is 15 amino acids long. The CDR3 loop is CASSYSTSSTDTQYF. CDR3 nucleotide sequence: TGTGCCAGCAGTTACTCGACTAGCAGCACAGATACGCAGTATTTT.

As for this clone: The same CDR3 can be traced to other DNA sequences in this sample. J is TRBJ2-2 and V is TRBV6-5; D ambiguous. This CDR3 has 14 amino acids. The V end was cut by 2 bases, the J end by 1 base, with 5 bases between. The V gene's germline CDR1 is MNHEY and CDR2 SVGAGI. In DNA form, the CDR3 reads TGTGCCAGCAGTTACGGATTGAACACCGGGGAGCTGTTTTTT. It specifies CASSYGLNTGELFF.

The chain uses TRBV15 and TRBJ2-3; D is uncertain. Germline V lookup: CDR1 LNHNV, CDR2 YYDKDF (reference sequence). Trimming shortened V by 5 bases and J by 6 bases, and 12 bases separated the two germline ends. The CDR3 has 13 amino acids. In DNA form, the CDR3 reads TGTGCCACCAGCGGAACCACCTTGGATACGCAGTATTTT. It codes for CATSGTTLDTQYF. The variable domain in full, completed from reference TRBV15 and TRBJ2-3, reads DAMVIQNPRYQVTQFGKPVTLSCSQTLNHNVMYWYQQKSSQAPKLLFHYYDKDFNNEADTPDNFQSRRPNTSFCFLDIRSPGLGDTAMYLCATSGTTLDTQYFGPGTRLTVL.

The chain links TRBV15 to TRBJ1-3, with no clear D. CDR3 length: 15 residues. Per germline, CDR1 LNHNV and CDR2 YYDKDF (reference sequence). V shed 0 bases and J shed 4 bases, with 10 bases lying between them. In nucleotides, the CDR3 is TGTGCCACCAGCAGAGACGGTCAGTGGGGAAACACCATATATTTT. This translates into CATSRDGQWGNTIYF.

The chain recombines TRBV7-2 with TRBJ2-7; D remains ambiguous. Trimming took off 4 bases at V and 2 bases at J, with 12 bases between the two ends. Germline assignment: CDR1 SGHTA and CDR2 FQGNSA. The CDR3 runs to 14 residues. In nucleotides, the CDR3 is TGTGCCAGCAGCTCCCTTGGAGTTGCCTACGAGCAGTACTTC. This translates into CASSSLGVAYEQYF.

A note on this clone: The germline gene is not matched at one end of the junction; a read error may be the cause. This rearrangement joins TRBV7-7 to TRBJ2-2; D call uncertain. The germline CDR1 and CDR2 sequences are SSHAT and FNYEAQ (reference sequence). This CDR3 has 12 amino acids. CDR3 protein: CASSRYPGELFF. The CDR3 nucleotides read TGTGCTAGCAGCCGATATCCCGGGGAGCTGTTTTTT.

The gene calls are TRBV5-4 and TRBJ2-1, with 7 positions matching TRBD1. In germline, CDR1 is SGHNT, CDR2 YYREEE (reference sequence). The CDR3 sequence is 15 residues long. The V segment lost 6 bases and the J segment 6 bases; nucleotides outside the gene matches: 12. The CDR3 bases are TGTGCCAGCACCCTGTGGGGGCCAGGGGGCAATGAGCAGTTCTTC. As protein: CASTLWGPGGNEQFF.

The chain employs TRBV6-1 and TRBJ1-2; 8 nucleotides match TRBD1. The V segment lost 3 bases and the J segment 2 bases; nucleotides outside the gene matches: 2. From germline, CDR1 is MNHNS and CDR2 SASEGT. This CDR3 contains 14 residues. Here the CDR3 DNA reads TGTGCCAGCAGTGAGTGGACAGGGAACTATGGCTACACCTTC. Protein: CASSEWTGNYGYTF.

This chain connects TRBV5-4 to TRBJ1-1, with a possible D match to TRBD1 (5 bases). Looked up from germline, CDR1 is SGHNT and CDR2 is YYREEE (reference sequence). This CDR3 comprises 13 residues. The V gene lost 2 bases and the J gene lost 4 bases, with 9 bases spanning the gap. CDR3 residues: CASSFQGLTEAFF. CDR3 DNA sequence: TGTGCCAGCAGCTTCCAGGGTCTCACTGAAGCTTTCTTT. The full variable domain, completed using reference TRBV5-4 and TRBJ1-1, is ETGVTQSPTHLIKTRGQQVTLRCSSQSGHNTVSWYQQALGQGPQFIFQYYREEENGRGNFPPRFSGLQFPNYSSELNVNALELDDSALYLCASSFQGLTEAFFGQGTRLTVV.

The rearrangement links TRBV13 to TRBJ1-3, with D maybe TRBD1 (6 bases). V dropped 0 bases and J dropped 5 bases, with 11 bases sitting between them. From germline, CDR1 is PRHDT and CDR2 FYEKMQ (reference sequence). The CDR3 consists of 15 residues. CDR3 sequence (DNA): TGTGCCAGCAGCTTAGGCAGGGGAATGAGAAACACCATATATTTT. Translation gives CASSLGRGMRNTIYF.

The chain recombines TRBV6-1 with TRBJ2-5, with TRBD1 matching over 8 bases. The CDR3 runs 16 residues. V dropped 1 base and J dropped 1; count of bases not matched to a gene: 5. CDR1 and CDR2 from the germline V gene are MNHNS and SASEGT. As DNA, the CDR3 is TGTGCCAGCAGTGAAGAGACAGGGGAGGTCCAAGAGACCCAGTACTTC. Its translation is CASSEETGEVQETQYF.

This chain joins TRBV7-8 and TRBJ1-5; maybe TRBD1 (5 bases). The germline CDR1 and CDR2 sequences are SGHVS and FQNEAQ. The germline V and J ends were trimmed by 2 bases and 1 base, with 12 bases remaining between them. This CDR3 is 16 amino acids long. This chain's CDR3 is CASSLSGEGSNQPQHF. The CDR3 coding sequence is TGTGCCAGCAGCTTATCGGGGGAAGGAAGCAATCAGCCCCAGCATTTT.

This chain connects TRBV9 to TRBJ2-5, with 13 bases fitting TRBD2. From germline, CDR1 is SGDLS and CDR2 YYNGEE. The CDR3 loop spans 18 amino acids. With 3 bases clipped from V and 5 bases from J, the junction kept 13 bases outside the gene matches. The CDR3 DNA is TGTGCCAGCAGCGCCGGGACTAGCGGGGATAGGGTTGCGGAGACCCAGTACTTC. This gives the protein CASSAGTSGDRVAETQYF. Full variable domain (outside the CDR3, taken from reference TRBV9 and TRBJ2-5): DSGVTQTPKHLITATGQRVTLRCSPRSGDLSVYWYQQSLDQGLQFLIQYYNGEERAKGNILERFSAQQFPDLHSELNLSSLELGDSALYFCASSAGTSGDRVAETQYFGPGTRLLVL.

V gene TRBV29-1 combines with J gene TRBJ2-7; possibly TRBD2 for D (5 bases). CDR3 length equals 13 residues. Germline CDR1 SQVTM, CDR2 ANQGSEA. The V end was cut by 3 bases, the J end by 1 base, with 10 bases between. The CDR3 is CSVDVGVSYEQYF. CDR3 coding DNA: TGCAGCGTTGATGTCGGGGTTTCCTACGAGCAGTACTTC.

This chain links TRBV18 with TRBJ2-5; D remains ambiguous. CDR3 size: 16 residues. Germline-derived CDR1 and CDR2 are KGHSH and LQKENI. V was trimmed by 0 bases and J by 5 bases, leaving 16 bases between them. The CDR3: CASSPPEPTESETQYF. The CDR3 DNA reads as TGTGCCAGCTCACCACCCGAACCTACCGAGTCGGAGACCCAGTACTTC.

In DNA, the CDR3 is TGTGCCAGCAGCCCTACCGACGACCCGTACGAGCAGTACTTC. It is translated as CASSPTDDPYEQYF. V usage is TRBV11-2 and J usage is TRBJ2-7; D is unresolved. Per the germline V gene, CDR1 is SGHAT and CDR2 is FQNNGV. With 5 bases removed from V and 4 bases from J, the gap between germline ends came to 15 bases. There are 14 residues in the CDR3.

Worth noting for this clone: Other DNA sequences in this sample translate to the same CDR3. The chain joins TRBV9 to TRBJ2-3; D gene unclear. V was cut by 2 bases and J by 5 bases, with 9 bases left in between. The germline gives CDR1 SGDLS, CDR2 YYNGEE. The length of the CDR3 is 13 residues. Here the CDR3 reads CASSVGLVDTQYF. Here the CDR3 DNA reads TGTGCCAGCAGCGTCGGTTTGGTAGATACGCAGTATTTT.

CDR3: CASSPDGNYGYTF. The CDR3 nucleotides read TGTGCCAGCAGCCCCGACGGGAACTATGGCTACACCTTC. The rearrangement links TRBV7-9 to TRBJ1-2; D ambiguous. Germline values: CDR1 SEHNR, CDR2 FQNEAQ (reference sequence). There are 13 residues in the CDR3. Deletions cut 5 bases from V and 2 bases from J, with 9 bases between.

V usage is TRBV9 and J usage is TRBJ2-5, with D perhaps given as TRBD1 or TRBD2 (6 bases each). Germline V lookup: CDR1 SGDLS, CDR2 YYNGEE. Trimming removed 1 base from V and 1 base from J, with 11 bases in between. The CDR3 contains 15 residues. The CDR3 loop is CASSVHWGAQETQYF. The CDR3 bases are TGTGCCAGCAGCGTACACTGGGGGGCCCAAGAGACCCAGTACTTC.

The rearrangement joins TRBV19 to TRBJ2-2; 12 bases are a match to TRBD2. This CDR3 contains 15 residues. Germline CDR1 reads LNHDA; CDR2 reads SQIVND (reference sequence). V was clipped by 10 bases and J by 4 bases; unmatched bases: 7. In DNA, the CDR3 is TGTGCCACATTGGGGGGACTAGCGGGCACCGGGGAGCTGTTTTTT. Translating gives CATLGGLAGTGELFF.

With regard to this clone: This sample also contains other DNA sequences that code for the same CDR3. The chain recombines TRBV7-9 with TRBJ2-7, with D possibly TRBD1 on 6 matching bases. Deletions cut 0 bases from V and 2 bases from J, with 11 bases between. CDR1 is SEHNR and CDR2 is FQNEAQ in the germline V gene (reference sequence). CDR3 length: 15 amino acids. The CDR3 sequence: CASSLAPGDPYEQYF. For the CDR3, the DNA is TGTGCCAGCAGCTTAGCCCCAGGGGACCCCTACGAGCAGTACTTC. Looking up the rest from reference TRBV7-9 and TRBJ2-7 gives the full variable domain: DTGVSQNPRHKITKRGQNVTFRCDPISEHNRLYWYRQTLGQGPEFLTYFQNEAQLEKSRLLSDRFSAERPKGSFSTLEIQRTEQGDSAMYLCASSLAPGDPYEQYFGPGTRLTVT.

The chain is built from TRBV27 and TRBJ2-5; TRBD2 matches at 8 bases. V was pared by 2 bases and J by 5 bases, with 16 bases of the junction left unmatched. In germline, CDR1 is MNHEY, CDR2 SMNVEV (reference sequence). The length of the CDR3 is 18 residues. The CDR3 coding sequence is TGTGCCAGCAGTTTACGGTATAGCGGGGCTTACGTTGTGGAGACCCAGTACTTC. The encoded protein is CASSLRYSGAYVVETQYF.

The V and J genes are TRBV6-5 and TRBJ1-1, with TRBD1 matching 7 bases. From germline, CDR1 is MNHEY and CDR2 SVGAGI. Trimming at V came to 4 bases and at J to 3 bases, leaving 8 bases not matched to a gene. The CDR3 spans 15 residues. CDR3 bases: TGTGCCAGCAGTTTTGCAGGGGGAGGTTACACTGAAGCTTTCTTT. Translated, it gives CASSFAGGGYTEAFF.